These 29 T cell receptor beta chains were sequenced from one sample in a study of blood T cell repertoires in COVID-19 (TCRdb year 2020). The library was generated by the immunoSEQ multiplex PCR assay. TCRdb's version of the immuneACCESS table is confined to in-frame rearrangements and falls short of the full clone set. An unresolved V gene accounts for under half of the shortfall where checked; the remainder is of unknown origin. This sample lists over 65,000 clones; 86% were detected once. The top ten clones comprise 25% to 30% of the sample. The sequencing sample was made of peripheral blood. The receptors were sampled from a man in his forties or fifties with active or convalescent COVID-19.

This clone occurred a few times. V and J are TRBV2 and TRBJ1-5, with 11 bases identical to TRBD1. The CDR3 is 14 amino acids. Germline V lookup: CDR1 SNHLY, CDR2 FYNNEI. V was pared by 3 bases and J by 8 bases, with 3 bases of the junction left unmatched. Written as DNA, the CDR3 is TGTGCCAGCAGTGAGGACAGGGGGCGGGAGCCCCAGCATTTT. It encodes CASSEDRGREPQHF.

Concerning this clone: The junction and the germline gene differ at one end; a read error may be behind it. V usage is TRBV3-1 (or the pseudogene TRBV3-2) and J usage is TRBJ1-1; no definite D call. This CDR3 contains 13 residues. In germline, CDR1 is LGHDT, CDR2 YNNKEL (reference sequence). The CDR3 DNA reads TGTGCCAGCAGCCCTCACCCGAACAGTGAAGCTTTCTTT. It translates to CASSPHPNSEAFF.

This clone is a singleton in its sample. The chain is built from TRBV11-2 and TRBJ2-2, with 9 bases that match TRBD2. Germline trimming cut 2 bases from V and 3 bases from J; bases unmatched to any gene: 4. The CDR3 has 16 amino acids. From germline, CDR1 is SGHAT and CDR2 FQNNGV. CDR3 sequence: CASSLSAGGDTGELFF. The CDR3 bases are TGTGCCAGCAGCTTATCTGCGGGGGGGGACACCGGGGAGCTGTTTTTT. The full variable domain, rest sourced from reference TRBV11-2 and TRBJ2-2, is EAGVAQSPRYKIIEKRQSVAFWCNPISGHATLYWYQQILGQGPKLLIQFQNNGVVDDSQLPKDRFSAERLKGVDSTLKIQPAKLEDSAVYLCASSLSAGGDTGELFFGEGSRLTVL.

The chain recombines TRBV9 with TRBJ2-1; 10 bases line up with TRBD2. This CDR3 has 16 residues. After removal of 0 bases from V and 4 bases from J, the junction contained 4 bases not matched to a gene. Germline V lookup: CDR1 SGDLS, CDR2 YYNGEE. DNA for the CDR3: TGTGCCAGCAGCGTAGTCGGGGGACTAGCGTACAATGAGCAGTTCTTC. This encodes CASSVVGGLAYNEQFF.

The J gene is TRBJ2-3, the V gene TRBV5-1; D is perhaps TRBD1 (5 bases). The CDR3 has 14 amino acids. Trimming pared 0 bases from V and 4 bases from J, leaving 9 bases between. Germline V lookup: CDR1 SGHRS, CDR2 YFSETQ. CDR3 in DNA: TGCGCCAGCAGCTTGGAGGCAGGGCCAGATACGCAGTATTTT. This codes for CASSLEAGPDTQYF.

The J gene is TRBJ2-5, the V gene TRBV18; 9 nucleotides line up with TRBD1. J lost 5 bases, V lost 3 bases, and 4 bases had no gene match. The CDR3 consists of 14 residues. Germline CDR1 KGHSH, CDR2 LQKENI. DNA of the CDR3: TGTGCCAGCTCACCTACAGGGGGCACGGAGACCCAGTACTTC. Translating it yields CASSPTGGTETQYF. Combining the CDR3 with reference TRBV18 and TRBJ2-5 gives the whole variable domain NAGVMQNPRHLVRRRGQEARLRCSPMKGHSHVYWYRQLPEEGLKFMVYLQKENIIDESGMPKERFSAEFPKEGPSILRIQQVVRGDSAAYFCASSPTGGTETQYFGPGTRLLVL.

The V and J genes are TRBV4-2 and TRBJ2-1, with 9 positions matching TRBD2. This CDR3 comprises 15 residues. V gave up 1 base and J gave up 3 bases; unmatched junction bases: 1. In germline, CDR1 is LGHNA, CDR2 YNFKEQ. The DNA for the CDR3 is TGTGCCAGCAGCCAAGCTAGCGGGAACTACAATGAGCAGTTCTTC. Translation gives CASSQASGNYNEQFF.

The chain links TRBV25-1 to TRBJ1-4, with D perhaps matching TRBD1 (5 bases). CDR3 length: 17 residues. V lost 4 bases, J lost 0 bases, and 15 bases lay in between. Germline CDR1 is MGHDK and CDR2 is SYGVNS. CDR3 protein: CASSVAGGRATNEKLFF. In nucleotides, the CDR3 is TGTGCCAGCAGTGTCGCCGGGGGACGGGCAACTAATGAAAAACTGTTTTTT.

V and J are TRBV10-3 and TRBJ2-7, with 8 nucleotides matching TRBD2. Germline V gene lookup returns CDR1 ENHRY and CDR2 SYGVKD. After removal of 6 bases from V and 2 bases from J, the junction contained 9 bases not matched to a gene. The CDR3 loop spans 15 amino acids. Here the CDR3 reads CAIRAAGGLTYEQYF. The CDR3 DNA is TGTGCCATCAGGGCTGCGGGGGGCTTAACCTACGAGCAGTACTTC.

The chain employs TRBV6-5 and TRBJ1-6; D unclear. The CDR3 length is 15 residues. Trimming removed 2 bases at V and 9 bases at J, with 14 bases between. Germline V gene data show CDR1 as MNHEY and CDR2 as SVGAGI. The DNA for the CDR3 is TGTGCCAGCAGTTACGGCGGGGATAGAATTTCACCCCTCCACTTT. Residues: CASSYGGDRISPLHF.

The genes are TRBV7-9 and TRBJ2-7, with D unclear. Trimming removed 3 bases from V and 6 bases from J, with 12 bases in between. CDR1 is SEHNR, CDR2 FQNEAQ, per germline (reference sequence). This CDR3 contains 13 residues. This chain's CDR3 is CASSLGDGSEQYF. DNA of the CDR3: TGTGCCAGCAGCTTGGGTGACGGGTCCGAGCAGTACTTC.

This chain connects TRBV5-1 to TRBJ2-7; D might be TRBD2 (6 bases). This CDR3 is 16 amino acids long. V lost 4 bases, J lost 0 bases, and 17 bases lay in between. Germline V gene sequence: CDR1 SGHRS, CDR2 YFSETQ. Here the CDR3 DNA reads TGCGCCAGCAGCGCCTCCGGGACTGGCTACTCCTACGAGCAGTACTTC. It codes for CASSASGTGYSYEQYF.

V gene TRBV29-1 combines with J gene TRBJ1-1; possible D gene TRBD1, 6 bases. From germline, CDR1 is SQVTM and CDR2 ANQGSEA. The CDR3 has 14 residues. Trimming stripped 1 base from V and 0 bases from J, with 9 bases between. CDR3 sequence: CSVEGQGLNTEAFF. CDR3 in DNA: TGCAGCGTTGAAGGTCAGGGGCTGAACACTGAAGCTTTCTTT.

The chain carries TRBV9 and TRBJ2-3, with 13 bases fitting TRBD2. V lost 4 bases, J lost 5 bases, and 7 bases stayed unmatched. The V gene's germline CDR1 is SGDLS and CDR2 YYNGEE. This CDR3 is built from 16 residues. The CDR3 sequence is CASSSTSGGAKDTQYF. In DNA, the CDR3 is TGTGCCAGCAGCTCTACTAGCGGGGGGGCCAAAGATACGCAGTATTTT.

The chain has TRBV30 and TRBJ2-3, with a possible D match to TRBD2 (5 bases). This CDR3 spans 14 amino acids. V lost 0 bases and J lost 6, with 13 bases in between. Germline assignment: CDR1 GTSNPN and CDR2 SVGIG (reference sequence). The CDR3 DNA reads as TGTGCCTGGAGTGTAGGAGGCGGCTTGGATACGCAGTATTTT. As protein: CAWSVGGGLDTQYF.

The chain combines TRBV30 with TRBJ1-4, with unresolved D. The CDR3 is 13 residues long. V lost 1 base and J 11 bases, leaving 14 bases between the germline ends. CDR1 GTSNPN and CDR2 SVGIG come from the germline V gene (reference sequence). Written as DNA, the CDR3 is TGTGCCTGGAGTGGTCGAGGCGGAGAGAAACTGTTTTTT. It translates to CAWSGRGGEKLFF. Drawing the rest from reference TRBV30 and TRBJ1-4, the complete variable domain is SQTIHQWPATLVQPVGSPLSLECTVEGTSNPNLYWYRQAAGRGLQLLFYSVGIGQISSEVPQNLSASRPQDRQFILSSKKLLLSDSGFYLCAWSGRGGEKLFFGSGTQLSVL.

This chain uses TRBV28 with TRBJ2-3; no definite D call. The V end was cut by 2 bases, the J end by 3 bases, with 9 bases between. Germline-derived CDR1 and CDR2 are MDHEN and SYDVKM. CDR3 length equals 14 residues. The chain's CDR3 is CASSLPGDTDTQYF. The CDR3 nucleotides read TGTGCCAGCAGTTTACCAGGTGATACAGATACGCAGTATTTT. Drawing the rest from reference TRBV28 and TRBJ2-3, the complete variable domain is DVKVTQSSRYLVKRTGEKVFLECVQDMDHENMFWYRQDPGLGLRLIYFSYDVKMKEKGDIPEGYSVSREKKERFSLILESASTNQTSMYLCASSLPGDTDTQYFGPGTRLTVL.

The J gene is TRBJ2-1, the V gene TRBV6-5; 13 bases are shared with TRBD2. Germline V gene sequence: CDR1 MNHEY, CDR2 SVGAGI. J lost 6 bases, V lost 3 bases, and 5 bases had no gene match. This CDR3 spans 16 amino acids. CDR3 nucleotides: TGTGCCAGCAGTTATAGAGGGACTAGCGGGGTCAATGAGCAGTTCTTC. Amino acids: CASSYRGTSGVNEQFF.

The V call is TRBV2, the J call TRBJ2-5, with TRBD2 identical over 7 bases. The length of the CDR3 is 13 residues. Trimming at V came to 4 bases and at J to 4 bases, leaving 3 bases not matched to a gene. The V gene's germline CDR1 is SNHLY and CDR2 FYNNEI. As DNA, the CDR3 is TGTGCCAGCAGTGCACTAGCGAGAGAGACCCAGTACTTC. This encodes CASSALARETQYF. Full variable domain (rest looked up from reference TRBV2 and TRBJ2-5): EPEVTQTPSHQVTQMGQEVILRCVPISNHLYFYWYRQILGQKVEFLVSFYNNEISEKSEIFDDQFSVERPDGSNFTLKIRSTKLEDSAMYFCASSALARETQYFGPGTRLLVL.

The J gene is TRBJ2-2, the V gene TRBV9; TRBD2 is a possible D gene (6 bases). CDR3 length: 16 residues. Germline V CDR1 and CDR2: SGDLS, YYNGEE. Deletions cut 3 bases from V and 6 bases from J, with 18 bases between. CDR3 protein: CASSADGRGGPGELFF. Here the CDR3 DNA reads TGTGCCAGCAGCGCCGATGGGCGGGGCGGGCCCGGGGAGCTGTTTTTT.

The chain is built from TRBV6-1 and TRBJ2-7, with TRBD2 identical over 10 bases. Germline CDR1 and CDR2: MNHNS and SASEGT. V shed 4 bases, J shed 2 bases, and the junction held 8 bases outside the gene matches. The CDR3 sequence is 16 residues long. The CDR3 sequence is CASSGRELAGTYEQYF. CDR3 in DNA: TGTGCCAGCAGTGGAAGGGAACTAGCGGGGACCTACGAGCAGTACTTC.

The rearrangement links TRBV7-7 to TRBJ2-3; TRBD2 might be the D (6 bases). Germline values: CDR1 SSHAT, CDR2 FNYEAQ (reference sequence). The germline V and J ends were trimmed by 0 bases and 4 bases, with 11 bases remaining between them. The CDR3 spans 15 residues. The CDR3 coding sequence is TGTGCCAGCAGCTTAGCAGGGACTGCAGCAGATACGCAGTATTTT. This translates into CASSLAGTAADTQYF.

The chain links TRBV5-6 to TRBJ1-2; the D is unclear. The CDR3 spans 14 residues. Germline V gives CDR1 SGHDT, CDR2 YYEEEE. V lost 2 bases, J lost 0 bases, and 8 bases lay in between. For the CDR3, the DNA is TGTGCCAGCAGCTTAGCAGCGTCTAACTATGGCTACACCTTC. Translation: CASSLAASNYGYTF.

The rearrangement links TRBV28 to TRBJ1-5, with D perhaps TRBD1 (6 bases). CDR1 is MDHEN and CDR2 is SYDVKM in the germline V gene. Trimming took off 2 bases at V and 2 bases at J, with 13 bases between the two ends. There are 16 residues in the CDR3. CDR3 sequence: CASSLTQGMGNQPQHF. The DNA of the CDR3 is TGTGCCAGCAGTTTAACCCAGGGGATGGGCAATCAGCCCCAGCATTTT.

The chain combines TRBV11-2 with TRBJ2-6, with 10 bases identical to TRBD1. Germline CDR1 reads SGHAT; CDR2 reads FQNNGV. With 5 bases clipped from V and 2 bases from J, the junction kept 6 bases outside the gene matches. This CDR3 spans 17 amino acids. The CDR3 DNA follows: TGTGCCAGCAGCGAGGACAGGGGGATGGCTGGGGCCAACGTCCTGACTTTC. This gives the protein CASSEDRGMAGANVLTF.

This rearrangement joins TRBV28 to TRBJ1-5, with TRBD1 matching over 7 bases. The length of the CDR3 is 15 residues. The junction had 13 bases not matched to a gene; V was cut back by 5 bases and J by 9 bases. CDR1 is MDHEN and CDR2 is SYDVKM in the germline V gene. DNA for the CDR3: TGTGCCAGCAGTGAAAGGACAGGCGCCTTTTCGCCCCAGCATTTT. This gives the protein CASSERTGAFSPQHF. Full variable domain (remainder filled in from reference TRBV28 and TRBJ1-5): DVKVTQSSRYLVKRTGEKVFLECVQDMDHENMFWYRQDPGLGLRLIYFSYDVKMKEKGDIPEGYSVSREKKERFSLILESASTNQTSMYLCASSERTGAFSPQHFGDGTRLSIL.

The chain is built from TRBV10-2 and TRBJ2-7, with 12 bases identical to TRBD2. The CDR3 runs to 19 residues. Germline V CDR1 and CDR2: WSHSY, SAAADI. V gave up 5 bases and J gave up 2 bases; unmatched junction bases: 16. The CDR3: CASSPRATSGGTYPYEQYF. In DNA form, the CDR3 reads TGCGCCAGCAGTCCCCGAGCGACTAGCGGGGGAACCTACCCCTACGAGCAGTACTTC.

This rearrangement joins TRBV7-2 to TRBJ1-2; TRBD1 matches at 7 bases. Germline V gene data show CDR1 as SGHTA and CDR2 as FQGNSA. The CDR3 sequence is 15 residues long. Unmatched junction bases numbered 14, after V lost 5 bases and J lost 8 bases. DNA of the CDR3: TGTGCCAGCAGCCAACAGGGGACAATTGATTCGGGCTACACCTTC. It specifies CASSQQGTIDSGYTF.

The DNA for the CDR3 is TGTGCCAGCAGTAGACTAGCGGATGGATTTTGGGAGACCCAGTACTTC. Its protein is CASSRLADGFWETQYF. The chain recombines TRBV27 with TRBJ2-5; 9 nucleotides align to TRBD2. Trimming at V came to 5 bases and at J to 5 bases, leaving 12 bases not matched to a gene. Germline-derived CDR1 and CDR2 are MNHEY and SMNVEV (reference sequence). The CDR3 spans 16 residues.